This TCR beta chain was documented in a study of CD8+CD57+ T cells in acquired aplastic anemia. In the study overall: Sorted CD4+ plus CD8+ cells gave DNA averaging around 3.2 ug.

Genomic DNA, serving as template, underwent TCR beta VDJ and CDR3 profiling. TCRdb re-called the reads through MiXCR, storing one row per CDR3 protein. The sample has 80,000 to 100,000 distinct CDR3 sequences, around 70% seen once. This clonotype was seen ten or more times. The antigen is undetermined. Study-wide points: Patients and controls shared just under 30 CD8+ CDR3 sequences, highly expressed in patients. In CD8+ cells, Simpson's diversity showed no significant difference between patients and controls.

Previously, flow cytometry had revealed CD8+CD57+ cell expansion in the patients chosen for sequencing. This receptor was taken from a human donor with aplastic anemia. The sequenced material came from sorted CD4+, CD8+, or CD8+CD57+ T cells (not recorded which) from PBMCs.

The CDR3, as DNA: TGTGCCAGTAGTACCATCAGGGGGACTAATGAAAAACTGTTTTTT. Translating gives CASSTIRGTNEKLFF. The chain recombines TRBV19 with TRBJ1-4; 7 nucleotides align to TRBD1. Losses at the gene ends were 4 bases for V and 2 bases for J; bases not matched to a gene: 4. CDR1 is LNHDA, CDR2 SQIVND, per germline (reference sequence). CDR3 size: 15 residues.